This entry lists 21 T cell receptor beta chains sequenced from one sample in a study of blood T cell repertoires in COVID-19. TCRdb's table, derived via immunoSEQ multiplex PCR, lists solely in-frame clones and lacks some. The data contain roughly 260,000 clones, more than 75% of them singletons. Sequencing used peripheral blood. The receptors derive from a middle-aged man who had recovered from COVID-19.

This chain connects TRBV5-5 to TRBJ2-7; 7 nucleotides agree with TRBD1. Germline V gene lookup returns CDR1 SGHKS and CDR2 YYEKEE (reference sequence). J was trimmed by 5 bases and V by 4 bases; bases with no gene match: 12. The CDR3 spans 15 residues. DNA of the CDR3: TGTGCCAGCAGCGCCAGACCACTTCAGGGGGACGAGCAGTACTTC. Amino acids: CASSARPLQGDEQYF.

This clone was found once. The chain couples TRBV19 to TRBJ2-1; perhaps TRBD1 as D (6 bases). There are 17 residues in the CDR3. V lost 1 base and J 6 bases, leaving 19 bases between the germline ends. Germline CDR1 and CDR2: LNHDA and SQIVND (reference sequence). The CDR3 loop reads CASSIGQAGTILNEQFF. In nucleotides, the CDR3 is TGTGCCAGTAGTATAGGACAGGCTGGTACCATCCTCAATGAGCAGTTCTTC.

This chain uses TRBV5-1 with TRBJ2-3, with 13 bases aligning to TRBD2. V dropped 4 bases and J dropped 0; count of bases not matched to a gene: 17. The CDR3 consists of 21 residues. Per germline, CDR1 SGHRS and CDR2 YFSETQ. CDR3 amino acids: CASSLRSPGLAGTPSTDTQYF. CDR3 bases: TGCGCCAGCAGCCTACGATCTCCGGGACTAGCGGGGACACCGAGCACAGATACGCAGTATTTT.

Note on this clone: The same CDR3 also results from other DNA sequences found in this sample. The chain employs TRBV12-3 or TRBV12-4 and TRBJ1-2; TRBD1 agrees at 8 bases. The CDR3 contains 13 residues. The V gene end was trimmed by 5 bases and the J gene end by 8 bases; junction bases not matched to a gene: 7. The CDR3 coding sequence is TGTGCCAGCAGTCCCCAGGGGGCGGGGGGCTACACCTTC. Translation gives CASSPQGAGGYTF.

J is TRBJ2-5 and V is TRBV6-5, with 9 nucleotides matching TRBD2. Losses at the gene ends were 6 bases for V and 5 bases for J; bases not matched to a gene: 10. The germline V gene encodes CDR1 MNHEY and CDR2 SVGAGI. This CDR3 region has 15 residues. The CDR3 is CASRRAGGPLETQYF. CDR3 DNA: TGTGCCAGCAGGAGGGCGGGGGGGCCTCTGGAGACCCAGTACTTC.

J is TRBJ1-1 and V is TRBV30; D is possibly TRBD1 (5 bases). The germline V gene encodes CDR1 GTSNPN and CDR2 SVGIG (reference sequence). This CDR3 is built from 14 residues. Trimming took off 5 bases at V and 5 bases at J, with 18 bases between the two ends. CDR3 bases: TGTGCCTGGTCTTCATGGGGGGTGATTACTGAAGCTTTCTTT. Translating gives CAWSSWGVITEAFF.

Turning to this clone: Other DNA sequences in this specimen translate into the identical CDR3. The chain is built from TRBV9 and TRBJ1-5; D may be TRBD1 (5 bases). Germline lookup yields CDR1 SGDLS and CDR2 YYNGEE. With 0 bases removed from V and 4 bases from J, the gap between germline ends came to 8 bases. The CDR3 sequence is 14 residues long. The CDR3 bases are TGTGCCAGCAGCGTAGCGGGGGGGAATCAGCCCCAGCATTTT. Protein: CASSVAGGNQPQHF.

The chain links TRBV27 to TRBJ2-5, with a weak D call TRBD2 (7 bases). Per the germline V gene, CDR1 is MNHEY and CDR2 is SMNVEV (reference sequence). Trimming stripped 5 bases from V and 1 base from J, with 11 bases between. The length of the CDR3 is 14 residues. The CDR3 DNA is TGTGCCAGCAGTCCCCGGGGGGCCCAAGAGACCCAGTACTTC. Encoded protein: CASSPRGAQETQYF.

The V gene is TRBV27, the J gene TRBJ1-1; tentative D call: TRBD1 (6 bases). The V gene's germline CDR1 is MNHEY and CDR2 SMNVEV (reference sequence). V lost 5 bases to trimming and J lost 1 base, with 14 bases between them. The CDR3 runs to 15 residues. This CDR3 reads CASSVQGLGNTEAFF. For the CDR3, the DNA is TGTGCCAGCAGTGTACAGGGTTTGGGGAACACTGAAGCTTTCTTT.

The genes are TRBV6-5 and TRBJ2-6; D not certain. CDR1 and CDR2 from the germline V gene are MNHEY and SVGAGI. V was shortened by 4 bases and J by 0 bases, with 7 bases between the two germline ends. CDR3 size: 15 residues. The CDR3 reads CASSLRHSGANVLTF. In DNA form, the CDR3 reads TGTGCCAGCAGTTTGAGGCACTCTGGGGCCAACGTCCTGACTTTC.

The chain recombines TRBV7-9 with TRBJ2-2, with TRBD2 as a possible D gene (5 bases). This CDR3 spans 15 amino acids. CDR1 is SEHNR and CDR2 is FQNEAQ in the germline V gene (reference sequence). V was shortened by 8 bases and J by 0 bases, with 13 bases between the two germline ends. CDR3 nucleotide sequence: TGTGCCAGCCTTGTAGGGAGTTCGAACACCGGGGAGCTGTTTTTT. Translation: CASLVGSSNTGELFF.

The DNA of the CDR3 is TGTGCCAGCAGTTTTGTGGGACAGGGGTTTAACTATGGCTACACCTTC. It is translated as CASSFVGQGFNYGYTF. This chain links TRBV27 with TRBJ1-2, with TRBD1 identical over 10 bases. The germline V gene has CDR1 MNHEY and CDR2 SMNVEV (reference sequence). Trimming cost V 3 bases and J 1 base; bases outside gene matches: 5. This CDR3 has 16 residues.

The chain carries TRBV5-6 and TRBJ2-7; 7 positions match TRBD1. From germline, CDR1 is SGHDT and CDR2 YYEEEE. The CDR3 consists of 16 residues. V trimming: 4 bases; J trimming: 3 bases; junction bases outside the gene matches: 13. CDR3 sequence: CASSPQNDRAHYEQYF. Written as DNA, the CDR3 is TGTGCCAGCAGCCCTCAGAACGACAGGGCTCACTACGAGCAGTACTTC.

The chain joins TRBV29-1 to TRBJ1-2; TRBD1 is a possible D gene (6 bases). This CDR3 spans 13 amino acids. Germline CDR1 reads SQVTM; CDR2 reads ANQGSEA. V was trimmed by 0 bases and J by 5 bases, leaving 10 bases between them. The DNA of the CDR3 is TGCAGCGTTGAAGAGGGGGCAGGGTATGGCTACACCTTC. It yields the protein CSVEEGAGYGYTF. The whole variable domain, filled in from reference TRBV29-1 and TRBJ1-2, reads SAVISQKPSRDICQRGTSLTIQCQVDSQVTMMFWYRQQPGQSLTLIATANQGSEATYESGFVIDKFPISRPNLTFSTLTVSNMSPEDSSIYLCSVEEGAGYGYTFGSGTRLTVV.

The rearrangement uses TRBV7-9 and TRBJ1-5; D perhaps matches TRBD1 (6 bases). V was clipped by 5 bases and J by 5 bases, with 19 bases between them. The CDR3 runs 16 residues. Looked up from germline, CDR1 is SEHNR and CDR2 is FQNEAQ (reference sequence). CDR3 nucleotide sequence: TGTGCCAGCAGCCCCGAAACCGGGACACCGGATCAGCCCCAGCATTTT. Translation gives CASSPETGTPDQPQHF.

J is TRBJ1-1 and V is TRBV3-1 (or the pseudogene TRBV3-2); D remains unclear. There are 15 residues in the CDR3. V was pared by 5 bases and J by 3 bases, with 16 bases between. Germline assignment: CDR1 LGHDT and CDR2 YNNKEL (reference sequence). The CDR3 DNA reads TGTGCCAGCAGCTCCGTTACGGGGTGGCACACTGAAGCTTTCTTT. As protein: CASSSVTGWHTEAFF.

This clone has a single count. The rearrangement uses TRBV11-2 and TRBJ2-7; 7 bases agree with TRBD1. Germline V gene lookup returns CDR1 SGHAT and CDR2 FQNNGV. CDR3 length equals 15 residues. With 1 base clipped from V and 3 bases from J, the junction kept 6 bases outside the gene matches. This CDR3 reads CASSLGDRPIYEQYF. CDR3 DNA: TGTGCCAGCAGCTTAGGGGACAGACCGATCTACGAGCAGTACTTC.

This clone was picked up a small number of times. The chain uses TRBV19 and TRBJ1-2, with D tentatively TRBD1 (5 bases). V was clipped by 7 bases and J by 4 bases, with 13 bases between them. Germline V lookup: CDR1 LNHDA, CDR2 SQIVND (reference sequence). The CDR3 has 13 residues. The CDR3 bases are TGTGCCAGTAAGATCGGGCAGGGCTATGGCTACACCTTC. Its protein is CASKIGQGYGYTF.

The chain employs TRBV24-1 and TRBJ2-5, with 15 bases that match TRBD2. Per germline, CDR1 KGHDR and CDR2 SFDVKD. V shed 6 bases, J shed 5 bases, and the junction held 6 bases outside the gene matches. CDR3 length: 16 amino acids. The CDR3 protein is CATSNGLAGGLETQYF. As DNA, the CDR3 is TGTGCCACCAGTAATGGACTAGCGGGGGGGCTGGAGACCCAGTACTTC.

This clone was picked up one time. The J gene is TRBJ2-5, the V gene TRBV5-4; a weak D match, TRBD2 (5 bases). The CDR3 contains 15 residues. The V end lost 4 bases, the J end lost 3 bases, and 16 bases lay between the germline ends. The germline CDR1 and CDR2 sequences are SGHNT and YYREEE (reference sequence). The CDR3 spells CASSREGAKKETQYF. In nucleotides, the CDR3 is TGTGCCAGCAGCCGTGAGGGAGCGAAAAAAGAGACCCAGTACTTC.

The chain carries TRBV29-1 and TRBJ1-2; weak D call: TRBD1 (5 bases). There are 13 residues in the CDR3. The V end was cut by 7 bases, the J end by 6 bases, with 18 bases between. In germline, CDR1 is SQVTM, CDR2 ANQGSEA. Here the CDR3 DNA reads TGCAGCGGTCAGGGCTGGGGGGGGAATGGCTACACCTTC. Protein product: CSGQGWGGNGYTF. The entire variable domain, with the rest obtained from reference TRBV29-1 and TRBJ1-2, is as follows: SAVISQKPSRDICQRGTSLTIQCQVDSQVTMMFWYRQQPGQSLTLIATANQGSEATYESGFVIDKFPISRPNLTFSTLTVSNMSPEDSSIYLCSGQGWGGNGYTFGSGTRLTVV.